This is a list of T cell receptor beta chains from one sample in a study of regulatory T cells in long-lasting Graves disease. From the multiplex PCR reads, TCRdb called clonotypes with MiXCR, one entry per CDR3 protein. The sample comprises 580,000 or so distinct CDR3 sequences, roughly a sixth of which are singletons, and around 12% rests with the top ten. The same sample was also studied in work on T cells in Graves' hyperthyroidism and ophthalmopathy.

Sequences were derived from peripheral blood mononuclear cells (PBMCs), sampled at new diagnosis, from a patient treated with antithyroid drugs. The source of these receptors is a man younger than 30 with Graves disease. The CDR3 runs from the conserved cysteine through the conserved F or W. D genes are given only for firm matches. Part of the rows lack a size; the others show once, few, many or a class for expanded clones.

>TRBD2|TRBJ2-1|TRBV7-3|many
TGTGCCAGCAGCACACGACTAGCGGGGACTAATGAGCAGTTCTTC
CASSTRLAGTNEQFF
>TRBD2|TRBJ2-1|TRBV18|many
TGTGCCAGCTCACCCGCACTGGGGATAGCGGGATCCGAGCAGTTCTTC
CASSPALGIAGSEQFF
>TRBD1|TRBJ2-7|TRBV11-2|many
TGTGCCAGCAGCCGACCTAACCGGGACAGGGGGCTTTACGAGCAGTACTTC
CASSRPNRDRGLYEQYF
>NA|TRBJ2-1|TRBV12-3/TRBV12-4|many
TGTGCCAGCAGTACAGGGTTGAGGGAGCAGTTCTTC
CASSTGLREQFF
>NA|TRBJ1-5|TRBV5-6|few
TGTGCCAGCAGCCACAGGGTAGCTCAGCCCCAGCATTTT
CASSHRVAQPQHF
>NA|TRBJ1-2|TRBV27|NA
TGTGCCAGCAGTTTTAAAGGAAATGGCTACACCTTC
CASSFKGNGYTF
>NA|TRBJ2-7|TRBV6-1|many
TGTGCCAGCACCGAAGGCACTTACTACGAGCAGTACTTC
CASTEGTYYEQYF
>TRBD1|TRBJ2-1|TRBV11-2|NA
TGTGCCAGCAGCGAGGGACAGGGGAAACCCTACAATGAGCAGTTCTTC
CASSEGQGKPYNEQFF
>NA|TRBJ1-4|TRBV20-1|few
TGCAGTGCTAGCAAGGACAGTGTAAATGAAAAACTGTTTTTT
CSASKDSVNEKLFF
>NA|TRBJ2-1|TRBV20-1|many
TGCAGTGCTAGTATCGCAGGGCGGGGCAATGAGCAGTTCTTC
CSASIAGRGNEQFF
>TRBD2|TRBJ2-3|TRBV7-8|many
TGTGCCAGCAGCTTAGCGCAAATAGCGGGAGGTGGGGACACAGATACGCAGTATTTT
CASSLAQIAGGGDTDTQYF
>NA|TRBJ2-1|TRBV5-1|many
TGCGCCAGCAGCTTGGCCCTAAAGGGGCAGGGGAGGAATGAGCAGTTCTTC
CASSLALKGQGRNEQFF
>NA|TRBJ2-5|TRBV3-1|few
TGTGCCAGCACCCCTGGAGGGACCCACCAAGAGACCCAGTACTTC
CASTPGGTHQETQYF
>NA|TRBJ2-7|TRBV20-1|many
TGCAGTGCTGGACCCGCGGACGAGCAGTACTTC
CSAGPADEQYF
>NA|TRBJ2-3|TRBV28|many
TGTGCCAGCCGCCGGGATCCCACAGATACGCAGTATTTT
CASRRDPTDTQYF
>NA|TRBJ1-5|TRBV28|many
TGTGCCAGCAGCTTCAATCAGCCCCAGCATTTT
CASSFNQPQHF
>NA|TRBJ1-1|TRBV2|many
TGTGCCAGCAGTGAACAGGGAAACCAAATGAACACTGAAGCTTTCTTT
CASSEQGNQMNTEAFF
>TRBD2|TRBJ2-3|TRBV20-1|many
TGCAGTGCTACCCTCCTCGTTGGTAGCGGGCCAGAGCCTAGCACAGATACGCAGTATTTT
CSATLLVGSGPEPSTDTQYF
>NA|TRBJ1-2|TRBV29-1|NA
TGCAGCGTTGACCCTACAGGGAACTATGGCTACACCTTC
CSVDPTGNYGYTF
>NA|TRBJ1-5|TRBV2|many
TGTGCCAGCAGTGAGGACAGACGTTATAGCAATCAGCCCCAGCATTTT
CASSEDRRYSNQPQHF
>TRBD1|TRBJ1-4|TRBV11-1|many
TGTGCCAGCAGCCAACCGGGACAGCCGAATGAAAAACTGTTTTTT
CASSQPGQPNEKLFF
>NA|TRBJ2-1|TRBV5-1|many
TGCGCCAGCAGCTTAAGGGGGATTGAGCAGTTCTTC
CASSLRGIEQFF
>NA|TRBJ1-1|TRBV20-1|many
TGCAGTGCTGGCCTAACAACTGAAGCTTTCTTT
CSAGLTTEAFF
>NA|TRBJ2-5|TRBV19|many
TGTGCCAGTAGTGCGTCACTAGCAGGAGAGACCCAGTACTTC
CASSASLAGETQYF
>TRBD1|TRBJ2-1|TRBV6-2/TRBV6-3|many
TGTGCCAGCAGTCCCCCGGGACAGGGGGCCATTGCCCTTTACAATGAGCAGTTCTTC
CASSPPGQGAIALYNEQFF
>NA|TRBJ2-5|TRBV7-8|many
TGTGCCAGCAGCAACTTCGCCCGGCGCCCTGAGACCCAGTACTTC
CASSNFARRPETQYF
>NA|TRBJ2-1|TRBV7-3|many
TGTGCCAGCAGCTCACCTGGGGCGAATGAGCAGTTCTTC
CASSSPGANEQFF
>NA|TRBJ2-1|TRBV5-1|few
TGCGCCAGCAGCCTCCTAGGGAGATACAATGAGCAGTTCTTC
CASSLLGRYNEQFF
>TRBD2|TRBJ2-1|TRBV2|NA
TGTGCCAGCAGAACGCCCGGGACTAGCGGGCAGAATGAGCAGTTCTTC
CASRTPGTSGQNEQFF
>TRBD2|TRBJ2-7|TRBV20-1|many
TGCAGTGCTAGAGATAAGCGGGGGCCCTACGAGCAGTACTTC
CSARDKRGPYEQYF
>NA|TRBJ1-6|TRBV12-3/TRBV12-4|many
TGTGCCAGCAGCCGCAGGGATCAGGGCAATTCACCCCTCCACTTT
CASSRRDQGNSPLHF
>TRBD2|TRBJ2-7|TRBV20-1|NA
TGCAGTGCTAGAGATGGACTAGCGGGAAATCGCGAGCAGTACTTC
CSARDGLAGNREQYF
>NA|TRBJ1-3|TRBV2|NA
TGTGCCAGCAGTGAACTACAGAATAGCCTTGGAAACACCATATATTTT
CASSELQNSLGNTIYF
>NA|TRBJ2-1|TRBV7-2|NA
TGTGCCAGCAGCTTCGGGCTCGACGTGAACAATGAGCAGTTCTTC
CASSFGLDVNNEQFF
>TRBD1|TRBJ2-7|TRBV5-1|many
TGTGCCAGCAGTTTAGCAGGGGGCGAGCAGTACTTC
CASSLAGGEQYF
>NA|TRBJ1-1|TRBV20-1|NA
TGCAGTGCTCGATCATTACGGGCCAGCACTGAAGCTTTCTTT
CSARSLRASTEAFF
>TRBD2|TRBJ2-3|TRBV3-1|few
TGTGCCAGCAGCCAGGATTTGGCGACGGGAGGTTGGACAGATACGCAGTATTTT
CASSQDLATGGWTDTQYF
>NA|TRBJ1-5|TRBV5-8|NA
TGTGCCAGCAGCCTTATGCCTGATCAGCCCCAGCATTTT
CASSLMPDQPQHF
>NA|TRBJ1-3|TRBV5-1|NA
TGCGCCAGCAGCTTGACTGTCGGCTCTGGAAACACCATATATTTT
CASSLTVGSGNTIYF
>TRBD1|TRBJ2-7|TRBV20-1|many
TGCAGTGCTAGAGGGGGACAGGGTTCTTACGAGCAGTACTTC
CSARGGQGSYEQYF
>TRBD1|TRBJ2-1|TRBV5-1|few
TGCGCCAGCAGCTTGGGGGACAGAACCTACAATGAGCAGTTCTTC
CASSLGDRTYNEQFF
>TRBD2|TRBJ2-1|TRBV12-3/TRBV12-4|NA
TGTGCCAGCAGTAAGGCTCCTAGCCCTGGGAGGGATGAGCAGTTCTTC
CASSKAPSPGRDEQFF
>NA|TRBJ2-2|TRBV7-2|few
TGTGCCAAAAGGGCCGGGCGCACGAACACCGGGGAGCTGGTTTTT
CAKRAGRTNTGELVF
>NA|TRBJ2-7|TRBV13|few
TGTGCCAGCAGCTTAACCGGGGCCTTAGACGAGCAGTACTTC
CASSLTGALDEQYF
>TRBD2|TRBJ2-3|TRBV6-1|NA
TGTGCCAGCAGCGGGACTACCGACACAGATACGCAGTATTTT
CASSGTTDTDTQYF